This T cell receptor (beta chain) is drawn from a study of monozygotic twins with inflammatory bowel disease. Study results and limitations: In the analysis, different T cell subtypes could not be told apart.

Researchers collected 2 to 2.5 ml of blood per donor. No sorting of T cells preceded isolation of total RNA from whole blood. On this clonotype: No antigen is known for it.

Germline CDR1 MNHNS, CDR2 SASEGT. The CDR3 is 15 amino acids. TCRdb reworked the 5' RACE reads into one entry per CDR3 protein, no DNA. The table lists 350,000 to 550,000 distinct CDR3 sequences. Material: blood. The rearrangement links TRBV6-1 to TRBJ1-2; TCRdb calls TRBD1, which cannot be checked without DNA. The TCR sequence derives from a human donor with ulcerative colitis or Crohn's disease, or a healthy co-twin of an affected twin (not recorded which). The chain's CDR3 is CASSLGQGWNYGYTF.